This T cell receptor (beta chain) was found in a study of T cells in Graves' hyperthyroidism and ophthalmopathy. Study results and caveats: Blood samples included most of the expanded thyroid clonotypes exceeding 0.001. A model of 13 V-J pairs discriminated ophthalmopathy from stable hyperthyroidism.

Amplification of TCR beta CDR3 regions was performed using RNA transcripts as template. RT-PCR in the first round (using the HTBI primer set) targeted the TCR CDR3. TCRdb recomputed calls from the multiplex PCR reads with MiXCR, one row per CDR3 protein. The table includes 300,000 to 350,000 distinct CDR3 sequences, roughly 18% detected once. This clonotype was seen more than once but under ten times. Antigen specificity is unknown. Among the patients, aged 18 to 65, hyperthyroidism was newly diagnosed and had lasted under 2 months. Diagnosis relied on clinical symptoms, serum thyroxine and TRAb, thyroid ultrasound and orbital computed tomography. The specimen sequenced was blood. The receptor's source is a woman aged 50 to 60 with Graves' hyperthyroidism.

Here the CDR3 reads CASGSGRAGTGELFF. The CDR3 coding sequence is TGCGCCTCAGGAAGCGGGAGGGCAGGAACCGGGGAGCTGTTTTTT. This chain connects TRBV5-1 to TRBJ2-2; 10 bases align to TRBD2. The CDR3 sequence is 15 residues long. V gave up 10 bases and J gave up 5 bases; unmatched junction bases: 11. Germline V gives CDR1 SGHRS, CDR2 YFSETQ. The whole variable domain, remainder taken from reference TRBV5-1 and TRBJ2-2, is KAGVTQTPRYLIKTRGQQVTLSCSPISGHRSVSWYQQTPGQGLQFLFEYFSETQRNKGNFPGRFSGRQFSNSRSEMNVSTLELGDSALYLCASGSGRAGTGELFFGEGSRLTVL.